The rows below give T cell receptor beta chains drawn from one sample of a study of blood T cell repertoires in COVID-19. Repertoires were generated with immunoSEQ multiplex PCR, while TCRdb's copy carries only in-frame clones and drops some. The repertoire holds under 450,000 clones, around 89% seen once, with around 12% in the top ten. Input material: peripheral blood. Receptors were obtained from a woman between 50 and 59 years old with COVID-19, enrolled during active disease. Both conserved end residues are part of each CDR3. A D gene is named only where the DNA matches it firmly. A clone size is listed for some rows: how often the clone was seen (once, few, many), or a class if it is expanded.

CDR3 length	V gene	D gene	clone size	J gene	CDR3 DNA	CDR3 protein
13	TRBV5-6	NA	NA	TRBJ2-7	TGTGCCAGCAGCTTGAAAAGCGCCTACGAGCAGTACTTC	CASSLKSAYEQYF
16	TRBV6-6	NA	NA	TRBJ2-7	TGTGCCAGCAGTTACTCGGACCGGTCGGGGAGGCACGAGCAGTACTTC	CASSYSDRSGRHEQYF
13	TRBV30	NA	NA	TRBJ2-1	TGTGCCTGGAGTCGGGACATCTACAATGAGCAGTTCTTC	CAWSRDIYNEQFF
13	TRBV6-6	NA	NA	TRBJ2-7	TGTGCCAGCAGCTACCAACTGGTCTACGAGCAGTACTTC	CASSYQLVYEQYF
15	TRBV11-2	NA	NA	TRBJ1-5	TGTGCCAGCAGTTTATCAATGGCCAGCAATCAGCCCCAGCATTTT	CASSLSMASNQPQHF
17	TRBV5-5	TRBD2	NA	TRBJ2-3	TGTGCCAGCAGCCGGACTAGCGGGGGGCCCCGCACAGATACGCAGTATTTT	CASSRTSGGPRTDTQYF
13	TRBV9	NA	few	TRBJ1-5	TGTGCCAGCGGGGGGGGTAGCAATCAGCCCCAGCATTTT	CASGGGSNQPQHF
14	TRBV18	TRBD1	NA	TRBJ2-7	TGTGCCAGCTCACCGGAGGGACAGGGCCACGAGCAGTACTTC	CASSPEGQGHEQYF
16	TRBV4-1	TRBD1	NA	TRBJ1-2	TGCGCCAGCAGCCAAGGAGGGACAGGGGAGCTCGGTGGCTACACCTTC	CASSQGGTGELGGYTF
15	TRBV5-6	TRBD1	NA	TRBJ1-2	TGTGCCAGCAGCAAAGGGGGACAGGGGGCGCGAGGCTACACCTTC	CASSKGGQGARGYTF
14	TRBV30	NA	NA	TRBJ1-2	TGTGCCTGGAGTGGACAGGCGGGGGCCTATGGCTACACCTTC	CAWSGQAGAYGYTF
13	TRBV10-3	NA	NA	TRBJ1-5	TGTGCCATCAGAGAGACAGGCGATCAGCCCCAGCATTTT	CAIRETGDQPQHF
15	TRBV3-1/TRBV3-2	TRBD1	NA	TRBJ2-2	TGTGCCAGCAGCCACTCGACAGGGGCCACCGGGGAGCTGTTTTTT	CASSHSTGATGELFF
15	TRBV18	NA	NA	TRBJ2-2	TGTGCCAGCTCACAGACTGCCGGAGGGCCCGGGGAGCTGTTTTTT	CASSQTAGGPGELFF
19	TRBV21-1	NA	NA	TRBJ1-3	TGTGCCAGCAGCGCAAAGGGGAGGGAGGAGAATGACTCTGGAAACACCATATATTTT	CASSAKGREENDSGNTIYF
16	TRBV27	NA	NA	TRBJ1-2	TGTGCCAGCAGTTTCCTAGCCGAGACTGCTAACTATGGCTACACCTTC	CASSFLAETANYGYTF